This note documents a single TCR beta chain sequence. Its antigen is undetermined. This sample stems from a study of CD8 T cells in ankylosing spondylitis. TCRdb reanalysed the 5' RACE reads using MiXCR and keeps one entry per CDR3 protein. The sample consists of a few hundred thousand distinct CDR3 sequences, 18% of them appearing once. General study points: Several of the motif variants were reported before in synovial fluid and blood from reactive arthritis. CD8+ cells made up the disease-linked clones, which were relatively rare in peripheral blood. Reportedly, matched ankylosing spondylitis synovial fluid was significantly enriched for disease-linked clones. Apparently characteristic of ankylosing spondylitis blood was a TCR beta motif (under ten highly homologous variants).

Germline V gene data show CDR1 as SQVTM and CDR2 as ANQGSEA. V lost 2 bases and J lost 6; bases outside the gene matches: 7. The CDR3 loop spans 14 amino acids. This chain connects TRBV29-1 to TRBJ1-2, with TRBD1 matching 9 bases. The sequence was obtained from a male donor with ankylosing spondylitis or in good health (not recorded which). The sequencing sample was made of blood, either unsorted or a sorted T cell fraction (not recorded which). This chain's CDR3 is CSVERPDRGDGYTF. CDR3 coding DNA: TGCAGCGTTGAACGCCCGGACAGGGGCGATGGCTACACCTTC.